The following is a TCR beta chain sequence with its context. Its specificity is not known. The junction departs from germline at one end; a sequencing error may be responsible. Germline values: CDR1 SGHRS, CDR2 YFSETQ. This CDR3 comprises 13 residues. This record comes from a study of metastatic and nonmetastatic thyroid tumors. Study-wide context: Patients with malignant and benign thyroid disease provided blood and tumor or nodule tissue, whose repertoires were compared.

TCRdb re-called the PCR reads with MiXCR. Counted here are around 16,000 clones, about 30% occurring once; the ten biggest clones make up approximately 12%. Each patient went into thyroid surgery without having received any treatment. The study, taken as a whole, reports: Malignant tumors reportedly showed significantly higher TCR beta diversity than benign nodules in both blood and tumor.

The sequenced sample was adjacent normal tissue. The chain joins TRBV5-1 to TRBJ1-6, with D hard to call. This TCR was recovered from a female donor with papillary thyroid cancer or a benign thyroid nodule (not recorded which). Some clones in this sample may be carry-over from other donors' samples. The CDR3 spells CASRPGGDSTLHF. As DNA, the CDR3 is TGCGCCAGCCGTCCGGGCGGTGATTCAACCCTGCACTTT.